The 14 T cell receptor beta chains listed next were all sequenced from one sample in a study of blood T cell repertoires in COVID-19. Here immunoSEQ multiplex PCR was the method, and the copy in TCRdb shows in-frame clones only, minus some. This table has roughly 200,000 clones, about 85% appearing once. Input material: PBMCs or T cells enriched from blood (not recorded which). All receptors come from a woman under 40 who had recovered from COVID-19.

The DNA for the CDR3 is TGTGCCAGCAGCCTGAGGACTAGCGGAAACACCGGGGAGCTGTTTTTT. It yields the protein CASSLRTSGNTGELFF. The V and J genes are TRBV11-1 and TRBJ2-2; 10 bases fit TRBD2. This CDR3 has 16 residues. Trimming at V came to 5 bases and at J to 2 bases, leaving 5 bases not matched to a gene. Germline CDR1 reads SGHAT; CDR2 reads FQDESV (reference sequence).

As concerns this clone: This same CDR3 is encoded by further DNA sequences in the sample. This chain links TRBV7-2 with TRBJ2-5; D is unresolved. V shed 2 bases and J shed 5 bases, with 6 bases lying between them. The germline gives CDR1 SGHTA, CDR2 FQGNSA. The CDR3 spans 12 residues. The CDR3 sequence is CASSLSEETQYF. The CDR3 region has the DNA TGTGCCAGCAGCTTATCGGAGGAGACCCAGTACTTC. Based on the CDR3 plus reference TRBV7-2 and TRBJ2-5, the full variable domain is GAGVSQSPSNKVTEKGKDVELRCDPISGHTALYWYRQSLGQGLEFLIYFQGNSAPDKSGLPSDRFSAERTGGSVSTLTIQRTQQEDSAVYLCASSLSEETQYFGPGTRLLVL.

The CDR3 nucleotides read TGTGCCAGCAGCTTGACAGGGGTCTCCACAGATACGCAGTATTTT. Protein: CASSLTGVSTDTQYF. V usage is TRBV7-2 and J usage is TRBJ2-3, with 8 bases aligning to TRBD1. Looked up from germline, CDR1 is SGHTA and CDR2 is FQGNSA. The CDR3 sequence is 15 residues long. The V and J ends lost 3 bases and 2 bases, in that order; junction bases with no gene match: 4.

The chain has TRBV27 and TRBJ2-7, with 11 bases matching TRBD2. V was pared by 5 bases and J by 2 bases, with 5 bases of the junction left unmatched. The CDR3 loop spans 15 amino acids. Germline V gene sequence: CDR1 MNHEY, CDR2 SMNVEV (reference sequence). CDR3 coding DNA: TGTGCCAGCAGTACCCTAGCGGGAGGCCCCTACGAGCAGTACTTC. Translated, it gives CASSTLAGGPYEQYF.

The chain is built from TRBV10-2 and TRBJ1-5; D is undetermined. Germline CDR1 is WSHSY and CDR2 is SAAADI. The CDR3 has 15 amino acids. V gave up 3 bases and J gave up 0 bases, with 9 bases separating them. CDR3 loop: CASSDLVGSNQPQHF. Written as DNA, the CDR3 is TGCGCCAGCAGTGATTTGGTCGGTAGCAATCAGCCCCAGCATTTT.

This chain joins TRBV6-2 or TRBV6-3 and TRBJ2-3; TRBD2 aligns across 9 bases. The CDR3 consists of 16 residues. V shed 8 bases, J shed 2 bases, and the junction held 11 bases outside the gene matches. Germline CDR1 reads MNHEY; CDR2 reads SVGEGT. The CDR3 coding sequence is TGTGCCAGCCGCCGTGTTAGCGGGGGTTTCACAGATACGCAGTATTTT. Translation: CASRRVSGGFTDTQYF.

The J gene is TRBJ1-2, the V gene TRBV14, with no clear D. CDR3 length: 13 amino acids. CDR1 and CDR2 (germline): SGHDN, FVKESK. Trimming cost V 2 bases and J 4 bases, with 8 bases left between them. CDR3 sequence: CASSQHLSYGYTF. The CDR3 nucleotides are TGTGCCAGCAGCCAACACCTTAGCTATGGCTACACCTTC.

The J gene is TRBJ2-5, the V gene TRBV19; 8 bases fit TRBD1. This CDR3 has 12 residues. The V and J ends lost 6 bases and 5 bases, in that order; junction bases with no gene match: 2. Germline CDR1 reads LNHDA; CDR2 reads SQIVND (reference sequence). The CDR3 protein is CASRRQGETQYF. The CDR3 region has the DNA TGTGCCAGTAGAAGACAGGGGGAGACCCAGTACTTC.

This clone has only one observation. The CDR3 protein is CASSQAGQGADYGYTF. The CDR3 DNA follows: TGTGCCAGCAGCCAGGCGGGACAGGGGGCAGACTATGGCTACACCTTC. The rearrangement uses TRBV3-1 (or the pseudogene TRBV3-2) and TRBJ1-2, with TRBD1 matching over 12 bases. CDR3 size: 16 residues. The V segment lost 3 bases and the J segment 3 bases; nucleotides outside the gene matches: 5. Germline CDR1 and CDR2: LGHDT and YNNKEL (reference sequence).

The rearrangement joins TRBV4-1 to TRBJ1-5; TRBD1 agrees at 9 bases. The junction had 2 bases not matched to a gene; V was cut back by 2 bases and J by 3 bases. Germline V lookup: CDR1 MGHRA, CDR2 YSYEKL. This CDR3 comprises 15 residues. CDR3 sequence: CASSQRDRANQPQHF. DNA for the CDR3: TGCGCCAGCAGCCAACGGGACAGGGCCAATCAGCCCCAGCATTTT.

This clone has only one observation. The rearrangement joins TRBV5-5 to TRBJ2-7, with D possibly TRBD2 on 5 matching bases. Trimming shortened V by 0 bases and J by 5 bases, and 15 bases separated the two germline ends. In germline, CDR1 is SGHKS, CDR2 YYEKEE (reference sequence). The CDR3 runs to 15 residues. DNA of the CDR3: TGTGCCAGCAGCTTGGCGTCGGGTCGGGATGACGAGCAGTACTTC. Translating gives CASSLASGRDDEQYF.

V and J are TRBV6-2 or TRBV6-3 and TRBJ1-3; no reliable D call. CDR3 length: 13 amino acids. Trimming removed 2 bases at V and 3 bases at J, with 5 bases between. The germline V gene has CDR1 MNHEY and CDR2 SVGEGT. This chain's CDR3 is CASSYRDGNTIYF. CDR3 DNA sequence: TGTGCCAGCAGTTACCGAGATGGAAACACCATATATTTT.

This clone was counted once. The genes are TRBV30 and TRBJ1-2; 11 bases agree with TRBD1. The CDR3 spans 13 residues. The V segment lost 5 bases and the J segment 6 bases; nucleotides outside the gene matches: 5. Germline V CDR1 and CDR2: GTSNPN, SVGIG (reference sequence). For the CDR3, the DNA is TGTGCCTGGTCAGGACAGGGGGCGAATGGCTACACCTTC. This gives the protein CAWSGQGANGYTF.

V and J are TRBV6-2 or TRBV6-3 and TRBJ2-1, with 9 positions matching TRBD2. The CDR3 spans 14 residues. CDR1 and CDR2 (germline): MNHEY, SVGEGT. Losses at the gene ends were 2 bases for V and 8 bases for J; bases not matched to a gene: 4. The CDR3 reads CASSYVLAGDEQFF. The CDR3 region has the DNA TGTGCCAGCAGTTACGTTTTAGCGGGAGATGAGCAGTTCTTC.